This T cell receptor (beta chain) emerged from a study of T cells in Graves' hyperthyroidism and ophthalmopathy. Exclusion followed for patients with uncontrolled infection, other autoimmune disease, pregnancy or lactation. From RNA transcripts, TCR beta CDR3 regions were amplified. Researchers ran a first-round RT-PCR on the TCR CDR3 using the HTBI primer set. TCRdb used MiXCR to reprocess the multiplex PCR reads, holding one entry per CDR3 protein. The repertoire has 280,000 or so distinct CDR3 sequences, 25% to 30% of them found once; the top ten carry roughly a quarter. Overall study findings and caveats: Ophthalmopathy cases were set apart from stable hyperthyroidism by a 13 V-J model.

This clonotype was counted a few times. What it recognizes is unknown. Germline V gene sequence: CDR1 SGHVS, CDR2 FQNEAQ. Trimming pared 1 base from V and 5 bases from J, leaving 9 bases between. The CDR3 runs 14 residues. What was sequenced was blood. The gene calls are TRBV7-8 and TRBJ1-5, with a possible D match to TRBD1 (6 bases). The source of this sequence is a middle-aged man with Graves' hyperthyroidism that later progressed to Graves' ophthalmopathy. Here the CDR3 DNA reads TGTGCCAGCAGCTTAGTGGACAGTTATCAGCCCCAGCATTTT. It specifies CASSLVDSYQPQHF.